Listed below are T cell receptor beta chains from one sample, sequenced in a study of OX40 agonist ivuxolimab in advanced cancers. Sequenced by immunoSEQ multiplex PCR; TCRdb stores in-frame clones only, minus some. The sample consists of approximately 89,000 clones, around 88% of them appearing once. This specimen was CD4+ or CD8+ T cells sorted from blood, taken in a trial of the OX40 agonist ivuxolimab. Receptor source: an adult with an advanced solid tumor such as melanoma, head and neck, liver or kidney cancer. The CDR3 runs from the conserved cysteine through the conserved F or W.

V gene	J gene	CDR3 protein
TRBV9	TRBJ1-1	CASSVDPQGLEAFF
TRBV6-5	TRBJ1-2	CASSFGRYGYTF
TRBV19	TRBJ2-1	CASSITTRGMQFF
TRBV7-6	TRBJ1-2	CASSLEAGNGYTF
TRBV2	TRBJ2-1	CASSEALQYHNEQFF
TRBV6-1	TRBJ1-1	CASSGVGVTEAFF
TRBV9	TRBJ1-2	CASSVVLAPVGYTF
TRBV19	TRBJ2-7	CASKSLGAGGGEQYF
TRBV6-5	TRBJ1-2	CASSYGRGRGYTF
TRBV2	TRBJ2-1	CASRAFVGAYNEQFF
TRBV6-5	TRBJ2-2	CASSYQGQGYTGELFF
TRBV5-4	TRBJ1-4	CASSLRQPANEKLFF
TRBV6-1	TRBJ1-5	CASSEREANQPQHF
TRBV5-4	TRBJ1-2	CASSRGTDGYTF
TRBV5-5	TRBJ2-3	CASSLFGTGISTDTQYF
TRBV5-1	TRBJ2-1	CASSLASGVEQFF
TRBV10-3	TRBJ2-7	CAIRPSGGLYEQYF
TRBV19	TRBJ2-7	CASTEDRNSYEQYF
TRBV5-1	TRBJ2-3	CASSTSGASTDTQYF
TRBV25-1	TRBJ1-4	CASSETGRLFANEKLFF
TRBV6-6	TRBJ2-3	CASSYGPGADTQYF
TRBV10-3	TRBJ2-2	CAITGQVNGELFF
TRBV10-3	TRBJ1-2	CAISDNRENYGYTF
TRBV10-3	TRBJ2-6	CAISEAGSGANVLTF
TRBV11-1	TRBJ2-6	CASSRTGPSGANVLTF
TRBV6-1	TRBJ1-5	CASSAFQGAQSQPQHF
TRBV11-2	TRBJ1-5	CASSRDGDQPQHF
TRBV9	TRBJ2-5	CASSGRTGGVGLVETQYF
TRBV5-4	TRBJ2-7	CASSIGTYSSYEQYF